This entry lists 18 T cell receptor beta chains sequenced from one sample in a study of long-term antiretroviral therapy in people with HIV. Samples were assayed with immunoSEQ v3.0 at survey level. Sequencing was performed with immunoSEQ multiplex PCR; in TCRdb, only in-frame clones are kept and a portion is missing. The table includes tens of thousands of clones, about nine tenths detected once. Sequencing used unsorted PBMCs, obtained 5 to 5.5 years after starting antiretroviral therapy. Source of these receptors: a woman between 40 and 55 years old with HIV.

A few counts support this clone. The V and J genes are TRBV5-1 and TRBJ2-3, with TRBD1 matching over 7 bases. Germline V gene data show CDR1 as SGHRS and CDR2 as YFSETQ. This CDR3 has 18 residues. With 3 bases clipped from V and 0 bases from J, the junction kept 13 bases outside the gene matches. DNA of the CDR3: TGCGCCAGCAGCTCTGGCAGTCGGACAGGCCTGAGCACAGATACGCAGTATTTT. It translates to CASSSGSRTGLSTDTQYF.

This clone appeared once. The J gene is TRBJ1-5, the V gene TRBV6-5; possibly TRBD1 for D (5 bases). Germline CDR1 reads MNHEY; CDR2 reads SVGAGI. There are 14 residues in the CDR3. Trimming removed 3 bases from V and 2 bases from J, with 8 bases in between. CDR3 DNA sequence: TGTGCCAGCAGTTATGCGGGGGGCAATCAGCCCCAGCATTTT. It specifies CASSYAGGNQPQHF.

This sequence joins TRBV7-8 and TRBJ2-1, with D perhaps matching TRBD1 (5 bases). V was pared by 4 bases and J by 8 bases, with 18 bases between. The V gene's germline CDR1 is SGHVS and CDR2 FQNEAQ. The CDR3 totals 15 residues. CDR3 sequence reads: CASSSRSLGAYEQFF. The CDR3 DNA follows: TGTGCCAGCAGCTCACGTAGCCTAGGGGCGTATGAGCAGTTCTTC.

V and J are TRBV5-1 and TRBJ2-3; TRBD2 matches 11 bases. The CDR3 spans 16 residues. Germline trimming cut 1 base from V and 5 bases from J; bases unmatched to any gene: 6. Germline lookup yields CDR1 SGHRS and CDR2 YFSETQ. The CDR3: CASSLFSGGAGDTQYF. CDR3 DNA sequence: TGCGCCAGCAGCTTGTTTAGCGGGGGGGCCGGAGATACGCAGTATTTT.

CDR3 DNA: TGTGCCAGCAGCTTAGTGGCGGGAGGTGTGGATACGCAGTATTTT. Translated: CASSLVAGGVDTQYF. This rearrangement joins TRBV11-3 to TRBJ2-3; TRBD2 matches 8 bases. Germline CDR1 is SGHNT and CDR2 is YENEEA. With V trimmed by 1 base and J by 6 bases, 6 bases remained unmatched. The length of the CDR3 is 15 residues.

V is TRBV19 and J is TRBJ2-7; 7 nucleotides line up with TRBD2. The CDR3 runs 17 residues. After removal of 1 base from V and 2 bases from J, the junction contained 11 bases not matched to a gene. Germline loops: CDR1 LNHDA, CDR2 SQIVND (reference sequence). DNA of the CDR3: TGTGCCAGTAGTATAGGGTGGACTAGTAGCGCACCCTACGAGCAGTACTTC. It is translated as CASSIGWTSSAPYEQYF.

J is TRBJ1-2 and V is TRBV4-2; TRBD1 matches at 12 bases. CDR1 and CDR2 (germline): LGHNA, YNFKEQ. The CDR3 has 15 amino acids. V dropped 1 base and J dropped 6; count of bases not matched to a gene: 3. The CDR3 region has the DNA TGTGCCAGCAGCCAAGCCCGGGACAGGGGGCATGGCTACACCTTC. The encoded protein is CASSQARDRGHGYTF.

This chain uses TRBV15 with TRBJ1-1; 7 nucleotides match TRBD1. V dropped 8 bases and J dropped 8; count of bases not matched to a gene: 17. Germline V gene sequence: CDR1 LNHNV, CDR2 YYDKDF (reference sequence). The CDR3 has 15 amino acids. The CDR3 DNA is TGTGCCACCGCGACAAAAGGGCAGGGGGTTTCCGAAGCTTTCTTT. This encodes CATATKGQGVSEAFF. Based on the CDR3 plus reference TRBV15 and TRBJ1-1, the full variable domain is DAMVIQNPRYQVTQFGKPVTLSCSQTLNHNVMYWYQQKSSQAPKLLFHYYDKDFNNEADTPDNFQSRRPNTSFCFLDIRSPGLGDTAMYLCATATKGQGVSEAFFGQGTRLTVV.

The genes are TRBV4-2 and TRBJ2-7; D is tentatively TRBD1 or TRBD2 (5 bases each). Trimming took off 4 bases at V and 7 bases at J, with 17 bases between the two ends. The CDR3 sequence is 14 residues long. CDR1 is LGHNA and CDR2 is YNFKEQ in the germline V gene. This CDR3 reads CASSPGTGLGEQYF. As DNA, the CDR3 is TGTGCCAGCAGCCCAGGGACGGGCCTGGGGGAGCAGTACTTC.

J is TRBJ2-1 and V is TRBV4-2; 8 bases are a match to TRBD2. CDR1 is LGHNA, CDR2 YNFKEQ, per germline. Trimming removed 1 base from V and 0 bases from J; junction bases left unmatched: 8. The CDR3 is 18 amino acids. CDR3 region: CASSQVVAGGHSYNEQFF. The CDR3 coding sequence is TGTGCCAGCAGCCAAGTGGTGGCGGGGGGTCACTCCTACAATGAGCAGTTCTTC.

The chain combines TRBV6-5 with TRBJ1-2; D unclear. The V end was cut by 2 bases, the J end by 8 bases, with 15 bases between. Germline V CDR1 and CDR2: MNHEY, SVGAGI. CDR3 length: 14 residues. CDR3 in amino acids: CASSYHTPSHGYTF. CDR3 coding DNA: TGTGCCAGCAGTTACCATACTCCCAGCCACGGCTACACCTTC.

The chain recombines TRBV5-8 with TRBJ2-1; the match to TRBD2 covers 9 bases. After removal of 4 bases from V and 8 bases from J, the junction contained 10 bases not matched to a gene. The CDR3 runs 15 residues. Germline loops: CDR1 SGHTS, CDR2 YDEGEE. DNA of the CDR3: TGTGCCAGCAGCCCCGGGACTAGCCCCTTGGATGAGCAGTTCTTC. It codes for CASSPGTSPLDEQFF.

V gene TRBV5-6 combines with J gene TRBJ2-7; 13 positions match TRBD2. The length of the CDR3 is 16 residues. From germline, CDR1 is SGHDT and CDR2 YYEEEE. V shed 7 bases and J 5 bases; nucleotides not matched to a gene: 12. CDR3 residues: CASVRRGTSGNNEQYF. CDR3 DNA: TGTGCCAGCGTCCGGAGGGGGACTAGCGGGAACAACGAGCAGTACTTC.

V is TRBV9 and J is TRBJ2-5; 15 nucleotides align to TRBD2. CDR1 and CDR2 from the germline V gene are SGDLS and YYNGEE. V was clipped by 4 bases and J by 4 bases; unmatched bases: 14. This CDR3 is built from 19 residues. The DNA for the CDR3 is TGTGCCAGCAGCCCAGGAGGACTAGCGGGGGGGCCGTGGGGAGAGACCCAGTACTTC. Translation: CASSPGGLAGGPWGETQYF.

The genes are TRBV5-1 and TRBJ1-1, with 8 positions matching TRBD1. The CDR3 contains 15 residues. Germline values: CDR1 SGHRS, CDR2 YFSETQ. V gave up 3 bases and J gave up 3 bases; unmatched junction bases: 7. The CDR3 protein is CASSSFPTGDTEAFF. CDR3 nucleotide sequence: TGCGCCAGCAGCTCCTTTCCGACAGGGGACACTGAAGCTTTCTTT. The full variable domain, in which reference TRBV5-1 and TRBJ1-1 provide the parts outside the CDR3, is KAGVTQTPRYLIKTRGQQVTLSCSPISGHRSVSWYQQTPGQGLQFLFEYFSETQRNKGNFPGRFSGRQFSNSRSEMNVSTLELGDSALYLCASSSFPTGDTEAFFGQGTRLTVV.

The genes are TRBV21-1 and TRBJ2-1. TRBV21-1 is shown as a pseudogene. The CDR3 totals 16 residues. CDR3 loop: CASSRGAPFSYNEQFF. The DNA for the CDR3 is TGTGCCAGCAGCAGGGGGGCCCCCTTCTCCTACAATGAGCAGTTCTTC.

DNA for the CDR3: TGTGCCAGCAGCTTAGCGGGGGCCTCGCCTAACACCGGGGAGCTGTTTTTT. Protein product: CASSLAGASPNTGELFF. This chain connects TRBV7-9 to TRBJ2-2, with a weak D call TRBD1 (6 bases). Germline V gene data show CDR1 as SEHNR and CDR2 as FQNEAQ (reference sequence). The V end was cut by 0 bases, the J end by 2 bases, with 13 bases between. CDR3 size: 17 residues. Variable domain in full (rest from reference TRBV7-9 and TRBJ2-2): DTGVSQNPRHKITKRGQNVTFRCDPISEHNRLYWYRQTLGQGPEFLTYFQNEAQLEKSRLLSDRFSAERPKGSFSTLEIQRTEQGDSAMYLCASSLAGASPNTGELFFGEGSRLTVL.

J is TRBJ2-3 and V is TRBV11-2; the D gene is possibly TRBD2 (6 bases). Germline CDR1 SGHAT, CDR2 FQNNGV. The V end was cut by 3 bases, the J end by 0 bases, with 7 bases between. This CDR3 spans 14 amino acids. The DNA for the CDR3 is TGTGCCAGCAGCTTGGGGGGTAGCACAGATACGCAGTATTTT. This sequence encodes CASSLGGSTDTQYF.